The 27 T cell receptor beta chains below come from one sample, sequenced in a study of CD8 T cells in ankylosing spondylitis. MiXCR, applied by TCRdb to the 5' RACE reads, yields one record per CDR3 protein. In the table there are about 400,000 distinct CDR3 sequences, about 20% of which are singletons. Input material: blood, either unsorted or a sorted T cell fraction (not recorded which). The receptors come from a male donor with ankylosing spondylitis or in good health (not recorded which).

This clonotype was seen at least ten times. The V and J genes are TRBV6-1 and TRBJ2-7; D is ambiguous. The germline gives CDR1 MNHNS, CDR2 SASEGT. The ends were cut back, 1 base at V and 4 bases at J, with 5 bases in the middle. The CDR3 runs 12 residues. CDR3 coding DNA: TGTGCCAGCAGTGAAGAGTCGTACGAGCAGTACTTC. It codes for CASSEESYEQYF.

The chain employs TRBV7-2 and TRBJ2-2, with D unclear. This CDR3 is built from 16 residues. From germline, CDR1 is SGHTA and CDR2 FQGNSA. The V gene lost 2 bases and the J gene lost 8 bases, with 18 bases spanning the gap. The CDR3 region is CASSLIGGSRAGELFF. The CDR3 nucleotides read TGTGCCAGCAGCTTAATAGGCGGCAGTAGGGCGGGGGAGCTGTTTTTT.

J is TRBJ2-1 and V is TRBV19, with D perhaps TRBD1 (5 bases). The length of the CDR3 is 15 residues. The V and J ends lost 1 base and 4 bases respectively, with 11 bases between them. From germline, CDR1 is LNHDA and CDR2 SQIVND (reference sequence). CDR3: CASSIVQGGYNEQFF. In DNA, the CDR3 is TGTGCCAGTAGTATAGTTCAGGGTGGGTACAATGAGCAGTTCTTC.

The chain combines TRBV7-9 with TRBJ2-1; TRBD1 agrees at 7 bases. The CDR3 totals 15 residues. With 5 bases clipped from V and 2 bases from J, the junction kept 6 bases outside the gene matches. The germline V gene encodes CDR1 SEHNR and CDR2 FQNEAQ (reference sequence). CDR3: CASSPPGTAYNEQFF. For the CDR3, the DNA is TGTGCCAGCAGCCCCCCCGGGACAGCCTACAATGAGCAGTTCTTC.

V gene TRBV12-3 or TRBV12-4 combines with J gene TRBJ1-4; D not certain. V was cut by 7 bases and J by 8 bases, with 17 bases left in between. The CDR3 totals 14 residues. The CDR3 DNA reads TGTGCCAGCAACCACGGAGGTGTGGGAGAAAAACTGTTTTTT. Translated, it gives CASNHGGVGEKLFF.

This chain joins TRBV24-1 and TRBJ2-4; weak D call: TRBD2 (6 bases). CDR1 and CDR2 from the germline V gene are KGHDR and SFDVKD. The CDR3 consists of 15 residues. Trimming took off 0 bases at V and 7 bases at J, with 12 bases between the two ends. CDR3 protein: CATSDLRDGGNIQYF. Here the CDR3 DNA reads TGTGCCACCAGTGATTTGAGGGATGGAGGGAACATTCAGTACTTC.

The chain combines TRBV4-2 with TRBJ2-1, with D possibly matching TRBD2 (6 bases). CDR1 is LGHNA, CDR2 YNFKEQ, per germline. Deletions cut 4 bases from V and 5 bases from J, with 18 bases between. The CDR3 has 16 amino acids. CDR3 amino acids: CASSLQRAPPDNEQFF. In DNA form, the CDR3 reads TGTGCCAGCAGCCTCCAGCGGGCTCCTCCTGACAATGAGCAGTTCTTC.

This clonotype was seen a few times. This chain uses TRBV9 with TRBJ2-1; 12 nucleotides agree with TRBD2. The CDR3 runs to 16 residues. J gave up 8 bases and V 0 bases, and 6 bases lay outside the gene matches. CDR1 is SGDLS, CDR2 YYNGEE, per germline. The CDR3 coding sequence is TGTGCCAGCAGCGTAGACCTAGCGGGGGGGAACCATGAGCAGTTCTTC. Encoded protein: CASSVDLAGGNHEQFF.

The V call is TRBV12-5, the J call TRBJ2-2, with D hard to call. With 6 bases removed from V and 4 bases from J, the gap between germline ends came to 9 bases. Germline V lookup: CDR1 LGHNT, CDR2 FRNRAP. The CDR3 totals 13 residues. Here the CDR3 reads CASGRDPTGELFF. In nucleotides, the CDR3 is TGTGCTAGTGGCCGTGACCCCACCGGGGAGCTGTTTTTT.

The chain joins TRBV3-1 to TRBJ2-7; 13 nucleotides match TRBD2. The CDR3 loop spans 16 amino acids. J gave up 5 bases and V 3 bases, and 7 bases lay outside the gene matches. The germline V gene encodes CDR1 LGHDT and CDR2 YNNKEL (reference sequence). The CDR3, as DNA: TGTGCCAGCAGCCACGTGACTAGCGGGGGGTATAACGAGCAGTACTTC. The encoded protein is CASSHVTSGGYNEQYF.

J is TRBJ2-2 and V is TRBV14, with D unresolved. Per germline, CDR1 SGHDN and CDR2 FVKESK. CDR3 length equals 14 residues. The V end lost 1 base, the J end lost 2 bases, and 5 bases lay between the germline ends. The CDR3 bases are TGTGCCAGCAGCCAAGTGGAAAACACCGGGGAGCTGTTTTTT. Translated: CASSQVENTGELFF.

This clonotype has only a few counts. The V and J genes are TRBV13 and TRBJ2-7, with 7 bases matching TRBD2. Germline values: CDR1 PRHDT, CDR2 FYEKMQ (reference sequence). J lost 0 bases, V lost 4 bases, and 12 bases had no gene match. There are 17 residues in the CDR3. The CDR3 DNA follows: TGTGCCAGCAGCTCGCTCCATTGGGACTACTTCTCCTACGAGCAGTACTTC. This codes for CASSSLHWDYFSYEQYF.

J is TRBJ2-5 and V is TRBV12-3 or TRBV12-4; possible D gene TRBD2, 6 bases. The CDR3 is 14 amino acids. V gave up 3 bases and J gave up 3 bases, with 11 bases separating them. CDR3 in amino acids: CASSFGREEETQYF. In nucleotides, the CDR3 is TGTGCCAGCAGTTTCGGCAGGGAGGAAGAGACCCAGTACTTC.

This chain uses TRBV6-1 with TRBJ2-7, with 8 bases identical to TRBD1. CDR1 is MNHNS and CDR2 is SASEGT in the germline V gene. The CDR3 extends over 14 amino acids. Trimming at V came to 6 bases and at J to 5 bases, leaving 9 bases not matched to a gene. The DNA of the CDR3 is TGTGCCAGCAGCGGTGGACAGGGAGGCAACGAGCAGTACTTC. Translation: CASSGGQGGNEQYF.

V usage is TRBV28 and J usage is TRBJ1-6, with D perhaps matching TRBD1 (5 bases). Germline assignment: CDR1 MDHEN and CDR2 SYDVKM. V lost 6 bases, J lost 0 bases, and 15 bases lay in between. The CDR3 runs 17 residues. Here the CDR3 DNA reads TGTGCCAGCAGCCCGGAGGAGAGGGGCTCCTATAATTCACCCCTCCACTTT. The encoded protein is CASSPEERGSYNSPLHF.

The chain combines TRBV13 with TRBJ2-7; no firm D call. Trimming shortened V by 0 bases and J by 2 bases, and 8 bases separated the two germline ends. The CDR3 contains 14 residues. Germline lookup yields CDR1 PRHDT and CDR2 FYEKMQ (reference sequence). CDR3 residues: CASSLGSSTYEQYF. CDR3 bases: TGTGCCAGCAGCTTAGGATCCTCCACCTACGAGCAGTACTTC. Full variable domain (outside the CDR3, taken from reference TRBV13 and TRBJ2-7): AAGVIQSPRHLIKEKRETATLKCYPIPRHDTVYWYQQGPGQDPQFLISFYEKMQSDKGSIPDRFSAQQFSDYHSELNMSSLELGDSALYFCASSLGSSTYEQYFGPGTRLTVT.

The V gene is TRBV14, the J gene TRBJ2-3, with 9 bases identical to TRBD1. V lost 5 bases, J lost 1 base, and 16 bases stayed unmatched. In germline, CDR1 is SGHDN, CDR2 FVKESK. This CDR3 contains 19 residues. The CDR3 sequence is CASSIRDRVGFDGTDTQYF. The CDR3 region has the DNA TGTGCCAGCAGCATCCGGGACAGGGTCGGGTTTGATGGCACAGATACGCAGTATTTT.

This clonotype was seen ten or more times. V usage is TRBV29-1 and J usage is TRBJ2-7; D not resolved. CDR3 length: 13 amino acids. V gave up 1 base and J gave up 2 bases, with 9 bases separating them. Germline V gives CDR1 SQVTM, CDR2 ANQGSEA. The CDR3 nucleotides read TGCAGCGTTGAAGGGGGTCCCACCTACGAGCAGTACTTC. Protein: CSVEGGPTYEQYF.

This clonotype was counted between two and nine times. The V and J genes are TRBV24-1 and TRBJ2-2; the D is unclear. The CDR3 runs 15 residues. The germline CDR1 and CDR2 sequences are KGHDR and SFDVKD. V lost 1 base, J lost 1 base, and 6 bases lay in between. The CDR3 DNA sequence: TGTGCCACCAGTGATTTCCGAGAGAACACCGGGGAGCTGTTTTTT. Residues: CATSDFRENTGELFF.

The chain combines TRBV5-4 with TRBJ1-2; D unresolved. CDR1 is SGHNT, CDR2 YYREEE, per germline (reference sequence). The V gene lost 6 bases and the J gene lost 0 bases, with 9 bases spanning the gap. This CDR3 region has 13 residues. The CDR3 nucleotides read TGTGCCAGCACCTCGCTAGCTAACTATGGCTACACCTTC. Its protein is CASTSLANYGYTF. The full variable domain, completed using reference TRBV5-4 and TRBJ1-2, is ETGVTQSPTHLIKTRGQQVTLRCSSQSGHNTVSWYQQALGQGPQFIFQYYREEENGRGNFPPRFSGLQFPNYSSELNVNALELDDSALYLCASTSLANYGYTFGSGTRLTVV.

V usage is TRBV20-1 and J usage is TRBJ1-1, with unresolved D. V was shortened by 0 bases and J by 6 bases, with 8 bases between the two germline ends. CDR3 size: 12 residues. Germline-derived CDR1 and CDR2 are DFQATT and SNEGSKA (reference sequence). The chain's CDR3 is CSARDSIAEAFF. In DNA, the CDR3 is TGCAGTGCTAGAGACAGTATCGCTGAAGCTTTCTTT.

This sequence joins TRBV20-1 and TRBJ2-3; D call uncertain. Germline values: CDR1 DFQATT, CDR2 SNEGSKA (reference sequence). The CDR3 is 17 residues long. Trimming left V 2 bases short and J 0 bases short, with 18 bases between. DNA of the CDR3: TGCAGTGCTAGATACCTCGCCACTAAGCCTAGCACAGATACGCAGTATTTT. As protein: CSARYLATKPSTDTQYF.

This chain uses TRBV28 with TRBJ2-7; 16 positions match TRBD2. CDR3 length: 18 amino acids. CDR1 is MDHEN, CDR2 SYDVKM, per germline. V lost 7 bases, J lost 1 base, and 10 bases stayed unmatched. The CDR3 coding sequence is TGTGCCAGCACTTCGGGACTAGCGGGGGGGCTGGATTCCTACGAGCAGTACTTC. Amino acids: CASTSGLAGGLDSYEQYF.

The rearrangement joins TRBV29-1 to TRBJ2-7, with TRBD2 identical over 10 bases. This CDR3 is 13 amino acids long. The germline gives CDR1 SQVTM, CDR2 ANQGSEA. Germline trimming cut 3 bases from V and 10 bases from J; bases unmatched to any gene: 9. CDR3 amino acids: CSVEGLAGAPQYF. CDR3 in DNA: TGCAGCGTTGAGGGCCTAGCGGGGGCCCCCCAGTACTTC.

A few counts support this clonotype. This chain links TRBV5-1 with TRBJ2-7; 10 nucleotides agree with TRBD1. Trimming removed 4 bases from V and 5 bases from J; junction bases left unmatched: 9. CDR3 length: 15 residues. Germline V gives CDR1 SGHRS, CDR2 YFSETQ. The CDR3 reads CASSILGTGEDEQYF. The CDR3 DNA sequence: TGCGCCAGCAGCATTCTCGGGACAGGGGAGGACGAGCAGTACTTC.

The gene calls are TRBV28 and TRBJ2-1, with 11 bases aligning to TRBD2. Germline assignment: CDR1 MDHEN and CDR2 SYDVKM. This CDR3 region has 17 residues. V shed 6 bases, J shed 5 bases, and the junction held 12 bases outside the gene matches. CDR3 protein: CASRLIGASGGHNEQFF. CDR3 DNA: TGTGCCAGCAGGCTTATAGGTGCTAGCGGGGGGCACAATGAGCAGTTCTTC.

This clonotype has more than one count but fewer than ten. The V call is TRBV27, the J call TRBJ2-3; no firm D call. Germline CDR1 and CDR2: MNHEY and SMNVEV (reference sequence). The CDR3 has 13 residues. The V end was cut by 4 bases, the J end by 4 bases, with 9 bases between. CDR3 DNA sequence: TGTGCCAGCAGTTCCCCTCCCGCAGATACGCAGTATTTT. Encoded protein: CASSSPPADTQYF.